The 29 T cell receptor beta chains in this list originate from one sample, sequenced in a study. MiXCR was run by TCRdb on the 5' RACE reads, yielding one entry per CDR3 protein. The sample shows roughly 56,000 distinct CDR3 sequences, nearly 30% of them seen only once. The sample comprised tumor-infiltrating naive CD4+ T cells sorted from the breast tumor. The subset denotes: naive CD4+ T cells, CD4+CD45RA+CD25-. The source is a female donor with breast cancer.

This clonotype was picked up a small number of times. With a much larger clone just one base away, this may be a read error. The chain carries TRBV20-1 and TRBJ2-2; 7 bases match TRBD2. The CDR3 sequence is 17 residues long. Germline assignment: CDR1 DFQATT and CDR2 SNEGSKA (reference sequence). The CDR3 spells CSARDPTSRSHTGEPFF. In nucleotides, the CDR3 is TGCAGTGCTAGAGATCCGACTAGCAGGTCCCACACCGGGGAGCCGTTTTTT.

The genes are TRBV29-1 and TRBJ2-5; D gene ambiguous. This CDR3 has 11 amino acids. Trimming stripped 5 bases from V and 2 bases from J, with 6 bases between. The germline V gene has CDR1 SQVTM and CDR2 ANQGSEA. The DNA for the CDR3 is TGCAGCGTTTCAGAACAAGAGACCCAGTACTTC. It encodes CSVSEQETQYF.

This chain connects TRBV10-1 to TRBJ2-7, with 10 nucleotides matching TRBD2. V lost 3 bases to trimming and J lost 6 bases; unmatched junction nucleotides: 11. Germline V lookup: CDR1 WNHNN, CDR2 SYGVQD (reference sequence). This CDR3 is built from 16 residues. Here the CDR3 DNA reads TGCGCCAGCAGTGATATTCCTACTAGCGGGATTCGCGAGCAGTACTTC. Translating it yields CASSDIPTSGIREQYF.

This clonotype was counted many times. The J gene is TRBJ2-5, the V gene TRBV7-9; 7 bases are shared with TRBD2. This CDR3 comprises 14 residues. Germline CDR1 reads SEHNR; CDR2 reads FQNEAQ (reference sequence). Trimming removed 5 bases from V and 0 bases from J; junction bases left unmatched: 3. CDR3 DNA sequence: TGTGCCAGCAGCATTACTAGCGACCAAGAGACCCAGTACTTC. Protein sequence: CASSITSDQETQYF.

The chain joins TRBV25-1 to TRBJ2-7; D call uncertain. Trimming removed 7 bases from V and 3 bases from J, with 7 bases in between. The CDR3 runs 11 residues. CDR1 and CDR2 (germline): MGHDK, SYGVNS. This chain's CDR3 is CASITGYEQYF. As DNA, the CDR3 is TGTGCCAGCATCACCGGCTACGAGCAGTACTTC.

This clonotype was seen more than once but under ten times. This chain's CDR3 is CASSNRVSGNTIYF. CDR3 coding DNA: TGTGCCAGCAGCAACAGGGTTTCTGGAAACACCATATATTTT. The chain links TRBV11-2 to TRBJ1-3; possible D gene TRBD1, 6 bases. In germline, CDR1 is SGHAT, CDR2 FQNNGV. The CDR3 has 14 residues. Trimming removed 5 bases at V and 1 base at J, with 9 bases between.

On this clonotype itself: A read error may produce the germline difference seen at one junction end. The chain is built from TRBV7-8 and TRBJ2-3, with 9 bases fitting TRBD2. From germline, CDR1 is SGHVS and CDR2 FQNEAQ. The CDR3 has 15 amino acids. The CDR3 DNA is TGTGCCGGCAGCACCCGGCGGGGGGGTGGAGATACGCAGTATTTT. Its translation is CAGSTRRGGGDTQYF.

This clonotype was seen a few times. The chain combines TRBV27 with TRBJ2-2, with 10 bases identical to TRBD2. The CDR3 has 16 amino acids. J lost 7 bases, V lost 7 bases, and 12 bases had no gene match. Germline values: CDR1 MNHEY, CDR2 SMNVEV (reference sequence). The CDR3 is CASTTRSGRTGGELFF. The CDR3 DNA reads TGTGCCAGCACTACACGTAGCGGGAGGACCGGCGGGGAGCTGTTTTTT.

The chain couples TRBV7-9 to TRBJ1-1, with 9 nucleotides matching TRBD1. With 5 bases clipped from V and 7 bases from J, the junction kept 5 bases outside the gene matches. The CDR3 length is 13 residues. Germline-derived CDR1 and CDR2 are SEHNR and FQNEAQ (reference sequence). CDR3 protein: CASSPTGGSEAFF. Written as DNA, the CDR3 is TGTGCCAGCAGCCCGACAGGGGGAAGTGAAGCTTTCTTT.

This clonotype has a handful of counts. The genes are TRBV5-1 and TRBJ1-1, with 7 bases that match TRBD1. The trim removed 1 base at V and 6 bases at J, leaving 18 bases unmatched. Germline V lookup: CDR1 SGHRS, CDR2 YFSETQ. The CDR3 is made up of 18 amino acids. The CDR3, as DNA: TGCGCCAGCAGCTTGTGGGGGCGAGGAGGGGGCGAGGAGCCTGAAGCTTTCTTT. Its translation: CASSLWGRGGGEEPEAFF.

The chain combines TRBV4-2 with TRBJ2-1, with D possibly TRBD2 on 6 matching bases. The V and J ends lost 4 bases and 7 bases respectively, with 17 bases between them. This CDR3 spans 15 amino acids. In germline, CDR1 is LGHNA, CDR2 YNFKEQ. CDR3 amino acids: CASSLETGDMNEQFF. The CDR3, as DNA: TGTGCCAGCAGCCTAGAGACGGGGGATATGAATGAGCAGTTCTTC.

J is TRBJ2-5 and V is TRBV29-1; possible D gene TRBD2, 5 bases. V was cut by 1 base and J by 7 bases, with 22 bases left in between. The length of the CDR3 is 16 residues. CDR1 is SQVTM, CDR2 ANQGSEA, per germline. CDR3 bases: TGCAGCGTTGAAGGGACTCCAGATTCCTTTATGGGGACCCAGTACTTC. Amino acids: CSVEGTPDSFMGTQYF.

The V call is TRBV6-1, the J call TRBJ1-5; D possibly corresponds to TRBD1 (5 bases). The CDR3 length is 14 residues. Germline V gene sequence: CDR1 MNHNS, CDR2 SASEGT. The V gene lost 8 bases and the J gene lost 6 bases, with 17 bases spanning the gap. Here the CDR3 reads CASVGGLGGQPQHF. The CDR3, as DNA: TGTGCCAGCGTAGGAGGCCTTGGGGGTCAGCCCCAGCATTTT.

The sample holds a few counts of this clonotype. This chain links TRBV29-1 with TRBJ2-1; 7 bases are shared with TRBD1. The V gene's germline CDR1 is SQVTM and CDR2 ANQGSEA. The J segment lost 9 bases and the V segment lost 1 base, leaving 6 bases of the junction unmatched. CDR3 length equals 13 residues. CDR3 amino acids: CSVEGQGVFEQFF. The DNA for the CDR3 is TGCAGCGTTGAAGGTCAGGGGGTTTTTGAGCAGTTCTTC.

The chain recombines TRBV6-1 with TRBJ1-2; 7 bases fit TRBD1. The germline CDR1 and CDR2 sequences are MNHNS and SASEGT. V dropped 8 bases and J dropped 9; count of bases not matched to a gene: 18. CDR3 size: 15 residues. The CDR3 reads CASLRGQVFNGRYTF. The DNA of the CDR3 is TGTGCCAGCCTGCGAGGACAGGTCTTCAATGGGCGCTACACCTTC.

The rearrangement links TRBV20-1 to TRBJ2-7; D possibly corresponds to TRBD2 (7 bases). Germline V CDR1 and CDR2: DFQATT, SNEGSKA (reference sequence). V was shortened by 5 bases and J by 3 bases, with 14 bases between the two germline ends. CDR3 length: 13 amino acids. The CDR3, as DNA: TGCAGTGCTCCCGGGGGGCCCCTCTACGAGCAGTACTTC. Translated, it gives CSAPGGPLYEQYF.

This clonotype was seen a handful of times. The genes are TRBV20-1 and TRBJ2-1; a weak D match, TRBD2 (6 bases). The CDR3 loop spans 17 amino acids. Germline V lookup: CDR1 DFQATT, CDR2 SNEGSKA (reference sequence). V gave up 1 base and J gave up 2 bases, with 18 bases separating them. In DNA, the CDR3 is TGCAGTGCTAGAGGTCAGAGGCGGGGATTTACCTACAATGAGCAGTTCTTC. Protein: CSARGQRRGFTYNEQFF.

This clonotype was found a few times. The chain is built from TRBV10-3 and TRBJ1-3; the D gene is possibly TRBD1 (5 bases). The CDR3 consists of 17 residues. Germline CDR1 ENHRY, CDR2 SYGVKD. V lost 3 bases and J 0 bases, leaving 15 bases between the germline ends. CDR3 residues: CAISDIREGHSGNTIYF. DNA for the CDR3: TGTGCCATCAGTGATATTCGGGAGGGGCACTCTGGAAACACCATATATTTT.

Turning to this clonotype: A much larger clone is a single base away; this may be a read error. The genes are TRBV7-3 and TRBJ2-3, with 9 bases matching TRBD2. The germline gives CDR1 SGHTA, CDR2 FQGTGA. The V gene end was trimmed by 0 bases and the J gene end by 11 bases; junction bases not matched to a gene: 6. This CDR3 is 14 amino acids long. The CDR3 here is CASSLTSGGTMQYF. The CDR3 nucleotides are TGTGCCAGCAGCTTAACCAGCGGGGGGACCATGCAGTATTTT.

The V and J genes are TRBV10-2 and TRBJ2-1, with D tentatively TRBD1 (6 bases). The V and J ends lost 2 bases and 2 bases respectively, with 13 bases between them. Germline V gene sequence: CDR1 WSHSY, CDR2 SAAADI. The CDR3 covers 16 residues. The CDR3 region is CASSEPQGATYNEQFF. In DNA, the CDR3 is TGCGCCAGCAGTGAGCCACAGGGCGCAACCTACAATGAGCAGTTCTTC.

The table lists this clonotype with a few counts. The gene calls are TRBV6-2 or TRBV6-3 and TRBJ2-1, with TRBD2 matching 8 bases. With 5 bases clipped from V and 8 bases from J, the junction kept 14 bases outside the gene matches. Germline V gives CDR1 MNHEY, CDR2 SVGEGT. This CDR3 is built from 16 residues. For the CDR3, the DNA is TGTGCCAGCAGTCGACGGAGCGGGAGACATAGGTATGAGCAGTTCTTC. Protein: CASSRRSGRHRYEQFF.

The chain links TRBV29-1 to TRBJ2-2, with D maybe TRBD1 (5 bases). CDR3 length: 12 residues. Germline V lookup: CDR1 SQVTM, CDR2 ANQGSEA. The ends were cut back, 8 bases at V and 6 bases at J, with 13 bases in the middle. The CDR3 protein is CSSTGLAGELFF. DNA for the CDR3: TGCAGCTCTACAGGCTTGGCCGGGGAGCTGTTTTTT.

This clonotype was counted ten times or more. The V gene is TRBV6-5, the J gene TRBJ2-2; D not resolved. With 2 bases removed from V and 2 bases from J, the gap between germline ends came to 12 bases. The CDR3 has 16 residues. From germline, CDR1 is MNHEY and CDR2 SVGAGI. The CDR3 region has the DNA TGTGCCAGCAGTTACGGTAGCACGGGCAACACCGGGGAGCTGTTTTTT. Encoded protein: CASSYGSTGNTGELFF.

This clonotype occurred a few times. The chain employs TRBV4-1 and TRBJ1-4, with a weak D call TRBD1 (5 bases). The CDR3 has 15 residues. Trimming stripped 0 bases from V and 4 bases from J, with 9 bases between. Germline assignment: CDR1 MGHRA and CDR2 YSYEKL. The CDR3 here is CASSQDPGRNEKLFF. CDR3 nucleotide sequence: TGCGCCAGCAGCCAAGATCCGGGGCGTAATGAAAAACTGTTTTTT.

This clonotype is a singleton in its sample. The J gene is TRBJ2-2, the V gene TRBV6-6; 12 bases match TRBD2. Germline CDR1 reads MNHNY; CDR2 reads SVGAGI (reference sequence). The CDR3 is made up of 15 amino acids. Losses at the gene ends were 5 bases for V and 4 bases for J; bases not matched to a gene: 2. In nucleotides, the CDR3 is TGTGCCAGCAGTATACTAGCGGGGGGCACCGGGGAGCTGTTTTTT. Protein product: CASSILAGGTGELFF.

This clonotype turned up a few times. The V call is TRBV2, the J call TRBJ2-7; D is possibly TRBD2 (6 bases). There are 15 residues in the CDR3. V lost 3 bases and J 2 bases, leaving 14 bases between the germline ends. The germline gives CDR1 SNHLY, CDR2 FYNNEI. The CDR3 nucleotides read TGTGCCAGCAGTGAGAGGCGGGGTGGAACCTACGAGCAGTACTTC. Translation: CASSERRGGTYEQYF.

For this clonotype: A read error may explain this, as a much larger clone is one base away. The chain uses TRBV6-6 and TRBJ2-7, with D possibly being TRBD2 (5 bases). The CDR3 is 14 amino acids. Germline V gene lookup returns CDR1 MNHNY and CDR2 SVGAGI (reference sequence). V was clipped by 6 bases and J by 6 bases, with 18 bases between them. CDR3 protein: CASSSEGIAFEQYF. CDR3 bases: TGTGCCAGCAGCTCCGAAGGGATAGCGTTCGAGCAGTACTTC.

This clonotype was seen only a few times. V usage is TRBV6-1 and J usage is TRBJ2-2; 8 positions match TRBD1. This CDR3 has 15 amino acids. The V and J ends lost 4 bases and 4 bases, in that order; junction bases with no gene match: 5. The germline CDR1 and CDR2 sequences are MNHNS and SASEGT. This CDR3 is CASSARTGSTGELFF. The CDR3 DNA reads TGTGCCAGCAGTGCTCGGACAGGGAGCACCGGGGAGCTGTTTTTT.

This CDR3 reads CASSYSLGDTYGYTF. CDR3 DNA sequence: TGTGCCAGCAGTTACTCTTTGGGGGATACCTATGGCTACACCTTC. The chain carries TRBV6-5 and TRBJ1-2; a weak D match, TRBD1 (5 bases). Looked up from germline, CDR1 is MNHEY and CDR2 is SVGAGI. The CDR3 extends over 15 amino acids. Trimming pared 0 bases from V and 4 bases from J, leaving 12 bases between.